This T cell receptor beta chain emerged from a study of OX40 agonist ivuxolimab in advanced cancers. Looking at the study overall: Ivuxolimab, an antibody that agonizes OX40 (CD134), was administered to the patients.

General observations from the study: Doses of 0.1 to 3.0 mg/kg were accompanied by clonal expansion of CD4+ and CD8+ blood T cells by week 6. Which antigen the expanded peripheral T cells recognized is unknown. Relative to CD4+, CD8+ T cells held more expanded clones on average.

Per germline, CDR1 SGDLS and CDR2 YYNGEE. The ends lost 4 bases at V and 2 bases at J; junction bases unmatched: 10. CDR3 length equals 17 residues. The assay was immunoSEQ multiplex PCR, and TCRdb's table has in-frame clones only and misses some. The data contain some 42,000 clones, about 82% of them singletons. This clone has only one observation. The target antigen is unknown. This chain uses TRBV9 with TRBJ2-3; 10 bases line up with TRBD2. Here the sequenced sample was CD4+ or CD8+ T cells sorted from blood, taken in a trial of the OX40 agonist ivuxolimab. The sequence derives from an adult with an advanced solid tumor such as melanoma, head and neck, liver or kidney cancer. The chain's CDR3 is CASSLRPLAGATDTQYF. The CDR3, as DNA: TGTGCCAGCAGCCTTCGCCCTCTAGCGGGGGCCACAGATACGCAGTATTTT.